The 12 T cell receptor beta chains below come from one sample, sequenced in a study of a mutant IDH1 vaccine in newly diagnosed glioma (dated by TCRdb to the early 2020s). Their specific antigens are unknown. The library was made by the immunoSEQ multiplex PCR assay. Entries here come from immuneACCESS through TCRdb and include only in-frame sequences with V and J called. Some clones fail to appear in such tables; in the studies checked, an unresolved V gene covers under half of the shortfall, and the cause of the remainder is unknown. This sample lists 30,000 to 40,000 clones; approximately 90% were detected once. The leading ten clones occupy about 5% of the sample. What the time point label conveys for this sample: week 47, end of study. Each vaccine dose, consisting of 300 ug of a 20-mer mutant IDH1 peptide in Montanide, was administered subcutaneously with topical imiquimod. The material sequenced was PBMCs, taken from a glioma patient whose treatment included an IDH1 peptide vaccine. Source of these receptors: a woman aged 40 to 55 with glioma.

The rearrangement links TRBV28 to TRBJ1-5; 7 nucleotides align to TRBD1. From germline, CDR1 is MDHEN and CDR2 SYDVKM. V lost 2 bases and J lost 3; bases outside the gene matches: 4. The CDR3 runs 15 residues. The CDR3 spells CASSLIDRANQPQHF. The CDR3 DNA follows: TGTGCCAGCAGTTTAATTGACAGGGCCAATCAGCCCCAGCATTTT.

The chain recombines TRBV2 with TRBJ2-5; 8 bases align to TRBD1. The trim removed 3 bases at V and 5 bases at J, leaving 2 bases unmatched. This CDR3 is 13 amino acids long. CDR1 SNHLY and CDR2 FYNNEI come from the germline V gene. The CDR3: CASSEQGAETQYF. The CDR3 nucleotides are TGTGCCAGCAGTGAGCAGGGGGCGGAGACCCAGTACTTC.

V gene TRBV6-6 combines with J gene TRBJ2-7; D ambiguous. The CDR3 runs 12 residues. The V gene's germline CDR1 is MNHNY and CDR2 SVGAGI (reference sequence). V was shortened by 8 bases and J by 9 bases, with 17 bases between the two germline ends. The CDR3 region is CASVDLGARQYF. CDR3 DNA sequence: TGTGCCAGCGTAGATTTAGGAGCGAGGCAGTACTTC.

The chain employs TRBV5-6 and TRBJ2-7; D not certain. Germline lookup yields CDR1 SGHDT and CDR2 YYEEEE. The length of the CDR3 is 11 residues. The V gene lost 3 bases and the J gene lost 4 bases, with 5 bases spanning the gap. The CDR3 loop reads CASSSNYEQYF. As DNA, the CDR3 is TGTGCCAGCAGCTCTAATTACGAGCAGTACTTC. Based on the CDR3 plus reference TRBV5-6 and TRBJ2-7, the full variable domain is DAGVTQSPTHLIKTRGQQVTLRCSPKSGHDTVSWYQQALGQGPQFIFQYYEEEERQRGNFPDRFSGHQFPNYSSELNVNALLLGDSALYLCASSSNYEQYFGPGTRLTVT.

V is TRBV7-2 and J is TRBJ2-1; D is possibly TRBD2 (7 bases). The germline V and J ends were trimmed by 1 base and 14 bases, with 18 bases remaining between them. Germline CDR1 reads SGHTA; CDR2 reads FQGNSA. This CDR3 is 14 amino acids long. CDR3 sequence (DNA): TGTGCCAGCAGCTTAGGGGCGACTAGCAGGGGAGAGTTCTTC. Amino acids: CASSLGATSRGEFF.

V and J are TRBV5-6 and TRBJ1-2, with 9 bases identical to TRBD1. V gave up 3 bases and J gave up 8 bases; unmatched junction bases: 8. The CDR3 has 14 amino acids. Germline CDR1 SGHDT, CDR2 YYEEEE. For the CDR3, the DNA is TGTGCCAGCAGCTCGACCGGGACAGGGACCGGCTACACCTTC. It translates to CASSSTGTGTGYTF.

The rearrangement links TRBV5-6 to TRBJ2-5; no clear D gene. V gave up 1 base and J gave up 2 bases, with 6 bases separating them. Germline CDR1 reads SGHDT; CDR2 reads YYEEEE. This CDR3 is built from 13 residues. DNA for the CDR3: TGTGCCAGCAGCTTGTTAGGACAAGAGACCCAGTACTTC. Its translation is CASSLLGQETQYF.

J is TRBJ1-2 and V is TRBV7-2, with D unclear. Looked up from germline, CDR1 is SGHTA and CDR2 is FQGNSA. The V and J ends lost 3 bases and 2 bases respectively, with 13 bases between them. This CDR3 is 15 amino acids long. The CDR3 region is CASSLFPGQNYGYTF. The CDR3 DNA reads TGTGCCAGCAGCTTGTTTCCCGGCCAGAACTATGGCTACACCTTC.

The rearrangement uses TRBV19 and TRBJ1-5; TRBD1 matches 7 bases. J lost 6 bases, V lost 7 bases, and 12 bases had no gene match. The CDR3 contains 15 residues. Germline CDR1 is LNHDA and CDR2 is SQIVND (reference sequence). The CDR3 region has the DNA TGTGCCAGTAAAGTCTCGCGAGGGGGCGGTCAGCCCCAGCATTTT. The encoded protein is CASKVSRGGGQPQHF.

This clone was recorded once. The chain has TRBV5-1 and TRBJ1-5; D perhaps matches TRBD1 (6 bases). V lost 2 bases and J 7 bases, leaving 10 bases between the germline ends. CDR3 size: 13 residues. Germline loops: CDR1 SGHRS, CDR2 YFSETQ. The CDR3 is CASSLATGQPQHF. The CDR3 region has the DNA TGCGCCAGCAGCTTAGCTACAGGGCAGCCCCAGCATTTT.

The gene calls are TRBV5-1 and TRBJ1-4; no clear D. The CDR3 runs to 13 residues. Germline V gene data show CDR1 as SGHRS and CDR2 as YFSETQ. V was cut by 1 base and J by 7 bases, with 8 bases left in between. This CDR3 reads CASSLNPGEKLFF. CDR3 nucleotides: TGCGCCAGCAGCTTGAACCCAGGTGAAAAACTGTTTTTT.

This chain uses TRBV7-3 with TRBJ2-1; no firm D call. Germline V CDR1 and CDR2: SGHTA, FQGTGA. Deletions cut 3 bases from V and 0 bases from J, with 12 bases between. This CDR3 is built from 16 residues. CDR3 DNA sequence: TGTGCCAGCAGCTTGTCTGGTTCCAGCTCCTACAATGAGCAGTTCTTC. Its protein product is CASSLSGSSSYNEQFF.